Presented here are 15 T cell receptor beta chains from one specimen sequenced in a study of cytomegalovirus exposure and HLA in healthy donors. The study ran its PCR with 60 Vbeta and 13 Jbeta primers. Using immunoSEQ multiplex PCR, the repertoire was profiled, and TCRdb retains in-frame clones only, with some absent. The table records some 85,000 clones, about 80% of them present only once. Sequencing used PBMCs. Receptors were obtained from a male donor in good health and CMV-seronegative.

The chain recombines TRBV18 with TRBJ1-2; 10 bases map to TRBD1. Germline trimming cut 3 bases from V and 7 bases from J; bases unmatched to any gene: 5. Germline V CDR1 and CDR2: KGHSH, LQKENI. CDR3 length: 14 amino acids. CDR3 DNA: TGTGCCAGCTCACCCAACCGGGACAGGGGTGGCTACACCTTC. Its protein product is CASSPNRDRGGYTF.

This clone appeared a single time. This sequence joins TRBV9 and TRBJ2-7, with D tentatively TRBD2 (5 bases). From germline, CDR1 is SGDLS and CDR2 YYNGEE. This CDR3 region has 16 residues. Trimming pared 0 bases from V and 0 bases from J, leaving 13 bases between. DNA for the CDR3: TGTGCCAGCAGCGTAGGCGCGGGTCTACACTCCTACGAGCAGTACTTC. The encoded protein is CASSVGAGLHSYEQYF.

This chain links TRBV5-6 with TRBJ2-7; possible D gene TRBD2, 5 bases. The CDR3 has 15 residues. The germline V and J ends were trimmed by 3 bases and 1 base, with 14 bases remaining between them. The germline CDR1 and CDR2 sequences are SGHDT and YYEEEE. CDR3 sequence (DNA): TGTGCCAGCAGCTCGGCCGGGATGAGATCCTACGAGCAGTACTTC. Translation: CASSSAGMRSYEQYF.

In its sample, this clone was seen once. The DNA for the CDR3 is TGTGCCAGCAGTCTGGGACTCACTAACACCGGGGAGCTGTTTTTT. Its protein product is CASSLGLTNTGELFF. The rearrangement links TRBV27 to TRBJ2-2; D possibly corresponds to TRBD2 (6 bases). The germline gives CDR1 MNHEY, CDR2 SMNVEV (reference sequence). CDR3 length equals 15 residues. Trimming shortened V by 5 bases and J by 2 bases, and 12 bases separated the two germline ends.

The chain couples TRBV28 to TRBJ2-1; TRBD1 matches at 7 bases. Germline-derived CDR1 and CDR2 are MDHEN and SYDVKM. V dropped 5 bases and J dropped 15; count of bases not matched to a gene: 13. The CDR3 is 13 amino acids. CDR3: CASSRRGTGEVFF. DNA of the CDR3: TGTGCCAGCAGTCGAAGGGGAACAGGGGAAGTGTTCTTC. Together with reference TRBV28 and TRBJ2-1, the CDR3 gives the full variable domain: DVKVTQSSRYLVKRTGEKVFLECVQDMDHENMFWYRQDPGLGLRLIYFSYDVKMKEKGDIPEGYSVSREKKERFSLILESASTNQTSMYLCASSRRGTGEVFFGPGTRLTVL.

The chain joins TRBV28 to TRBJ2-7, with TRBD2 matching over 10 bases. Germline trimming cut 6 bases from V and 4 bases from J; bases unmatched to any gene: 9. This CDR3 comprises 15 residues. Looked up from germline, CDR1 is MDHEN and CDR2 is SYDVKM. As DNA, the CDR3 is TGTGCCAGCAGCCCCTCTAGCGGGGGCACATACGAGCAGTACTTC. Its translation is CASSPSSGGTYEQYF.

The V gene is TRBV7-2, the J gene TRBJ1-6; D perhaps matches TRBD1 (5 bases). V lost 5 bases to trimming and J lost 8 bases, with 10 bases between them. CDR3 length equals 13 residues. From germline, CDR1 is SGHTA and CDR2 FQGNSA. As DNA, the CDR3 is TGTGCCAGCAGCCGACAGTCGGATTCACCCCTCCACTTT. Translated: CASSRQSDSPLHF.

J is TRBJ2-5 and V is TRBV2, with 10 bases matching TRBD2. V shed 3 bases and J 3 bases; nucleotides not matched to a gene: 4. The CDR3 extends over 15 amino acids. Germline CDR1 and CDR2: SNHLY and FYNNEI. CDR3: CASSDISGGEETQYF. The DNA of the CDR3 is TGTGCCAGCAGTGATATCAGCGGGGGGGAAGAGACCCAGTACTTC.

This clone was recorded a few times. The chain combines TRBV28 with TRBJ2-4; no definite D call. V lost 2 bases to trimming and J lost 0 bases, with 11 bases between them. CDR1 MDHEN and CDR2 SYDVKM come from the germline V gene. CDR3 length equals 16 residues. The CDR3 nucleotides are TGTGCCAGCAGTTTACGCGCCTGGTTAGCCAAAAACATTCAGTACTTC. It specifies CASSLRAWLAKNIQYF.

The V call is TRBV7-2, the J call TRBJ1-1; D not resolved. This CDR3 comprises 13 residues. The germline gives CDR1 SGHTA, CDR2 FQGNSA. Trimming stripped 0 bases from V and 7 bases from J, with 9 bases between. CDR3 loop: CASSLAEADEAFF. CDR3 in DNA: TGTGCCAGCAGCTTAGCAGAGGCGGATGAAGCTTTCTTT.

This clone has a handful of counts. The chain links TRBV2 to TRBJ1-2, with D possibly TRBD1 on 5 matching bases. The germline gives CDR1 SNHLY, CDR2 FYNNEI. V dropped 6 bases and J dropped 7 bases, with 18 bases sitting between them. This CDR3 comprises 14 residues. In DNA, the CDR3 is TGTGCCAGCAGCATCCAGACAGTGAGTGGTGGCTACACCTTC. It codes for CASSIQTVSGGYTF.

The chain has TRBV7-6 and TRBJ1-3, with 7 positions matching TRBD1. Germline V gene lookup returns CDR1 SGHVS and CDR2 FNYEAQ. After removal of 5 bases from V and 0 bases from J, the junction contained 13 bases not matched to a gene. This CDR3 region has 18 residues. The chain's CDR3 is CASSPLLTGSNSGNTIYF. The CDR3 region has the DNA TGTGCCAGCAGCCCCCTCCTGACAGGGTCTAACTCTGGAAACACCATATATTTT.

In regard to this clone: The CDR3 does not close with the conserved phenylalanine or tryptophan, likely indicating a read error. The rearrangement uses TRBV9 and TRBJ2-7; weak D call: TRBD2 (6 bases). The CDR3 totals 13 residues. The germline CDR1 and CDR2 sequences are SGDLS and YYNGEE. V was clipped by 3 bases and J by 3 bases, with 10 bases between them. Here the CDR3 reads CASSGGLFYEQYL. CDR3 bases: TGTGCCAGCAGCGGGGGACTCTTCTACGAGCAGTACCTC.

CDR3 sequence reads: CSAGESYGYTF. CDR3 nucleotide sequence: TGCAGTGCTGGGGAGTCCTACGGCTACACCTTC. This chain connects TRBV20-1 to TRBJ1-2; D is ambiguous. The CDR3 is made up of 11 amino acids. The germline V gene encodes CDR1 DFQATT and CDR2 SNEGSKA (reference sequence). Trimming left V 5 bases short and J 8 bases short, with 12 bases between.

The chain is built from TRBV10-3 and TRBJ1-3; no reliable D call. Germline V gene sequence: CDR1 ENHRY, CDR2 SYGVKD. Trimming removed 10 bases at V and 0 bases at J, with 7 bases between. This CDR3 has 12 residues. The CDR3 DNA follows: TGTGCCACCTCCTACTCTGGAAACACCATATATTTT. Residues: CATSYSGNTIYF.